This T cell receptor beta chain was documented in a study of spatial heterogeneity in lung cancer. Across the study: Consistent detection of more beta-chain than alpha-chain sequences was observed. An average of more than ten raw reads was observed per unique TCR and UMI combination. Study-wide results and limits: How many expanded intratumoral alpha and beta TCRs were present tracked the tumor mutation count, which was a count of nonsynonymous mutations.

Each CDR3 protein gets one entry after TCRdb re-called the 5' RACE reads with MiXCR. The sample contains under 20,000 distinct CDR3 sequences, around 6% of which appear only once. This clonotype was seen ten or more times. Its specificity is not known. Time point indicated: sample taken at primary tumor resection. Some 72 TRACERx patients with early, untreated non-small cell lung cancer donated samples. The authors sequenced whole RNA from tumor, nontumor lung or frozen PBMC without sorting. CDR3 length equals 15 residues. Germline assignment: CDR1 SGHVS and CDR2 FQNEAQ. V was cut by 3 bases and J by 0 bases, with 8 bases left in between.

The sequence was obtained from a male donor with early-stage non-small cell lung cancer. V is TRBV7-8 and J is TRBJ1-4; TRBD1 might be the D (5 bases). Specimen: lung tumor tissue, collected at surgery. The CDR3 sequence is CASSLTESTNEKLFF. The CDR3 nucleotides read TGTGCCAGCAGCTTGACAGAGTCAACTAATGAAAAACTGTTTTTT. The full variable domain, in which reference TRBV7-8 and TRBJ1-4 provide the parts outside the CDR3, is GAGVSQSPRYKVAKRGQDVALRCDPISGHVSLFWYQQALGQGPEFLTYFQNEAQLDKSGLPSDRFFAERPEGSVSTLKIQRTQQEDSAVYLCASSLTESTNEKLFFGSGTQLSVL.